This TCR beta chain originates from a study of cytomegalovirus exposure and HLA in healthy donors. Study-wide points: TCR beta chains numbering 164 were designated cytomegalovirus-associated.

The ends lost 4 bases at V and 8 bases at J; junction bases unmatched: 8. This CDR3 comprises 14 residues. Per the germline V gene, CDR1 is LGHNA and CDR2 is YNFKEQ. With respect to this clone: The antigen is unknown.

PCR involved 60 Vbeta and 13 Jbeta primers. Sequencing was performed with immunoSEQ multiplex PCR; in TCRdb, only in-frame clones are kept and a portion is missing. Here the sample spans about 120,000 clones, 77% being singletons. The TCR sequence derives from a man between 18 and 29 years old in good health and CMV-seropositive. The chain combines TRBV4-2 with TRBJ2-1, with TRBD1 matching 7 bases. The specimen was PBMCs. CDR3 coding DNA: TGTGCCAGCAGCCCGCCGGGACAGTTTCATGAGCAGTTCTTC. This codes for CASSPPGQFHEQFF.